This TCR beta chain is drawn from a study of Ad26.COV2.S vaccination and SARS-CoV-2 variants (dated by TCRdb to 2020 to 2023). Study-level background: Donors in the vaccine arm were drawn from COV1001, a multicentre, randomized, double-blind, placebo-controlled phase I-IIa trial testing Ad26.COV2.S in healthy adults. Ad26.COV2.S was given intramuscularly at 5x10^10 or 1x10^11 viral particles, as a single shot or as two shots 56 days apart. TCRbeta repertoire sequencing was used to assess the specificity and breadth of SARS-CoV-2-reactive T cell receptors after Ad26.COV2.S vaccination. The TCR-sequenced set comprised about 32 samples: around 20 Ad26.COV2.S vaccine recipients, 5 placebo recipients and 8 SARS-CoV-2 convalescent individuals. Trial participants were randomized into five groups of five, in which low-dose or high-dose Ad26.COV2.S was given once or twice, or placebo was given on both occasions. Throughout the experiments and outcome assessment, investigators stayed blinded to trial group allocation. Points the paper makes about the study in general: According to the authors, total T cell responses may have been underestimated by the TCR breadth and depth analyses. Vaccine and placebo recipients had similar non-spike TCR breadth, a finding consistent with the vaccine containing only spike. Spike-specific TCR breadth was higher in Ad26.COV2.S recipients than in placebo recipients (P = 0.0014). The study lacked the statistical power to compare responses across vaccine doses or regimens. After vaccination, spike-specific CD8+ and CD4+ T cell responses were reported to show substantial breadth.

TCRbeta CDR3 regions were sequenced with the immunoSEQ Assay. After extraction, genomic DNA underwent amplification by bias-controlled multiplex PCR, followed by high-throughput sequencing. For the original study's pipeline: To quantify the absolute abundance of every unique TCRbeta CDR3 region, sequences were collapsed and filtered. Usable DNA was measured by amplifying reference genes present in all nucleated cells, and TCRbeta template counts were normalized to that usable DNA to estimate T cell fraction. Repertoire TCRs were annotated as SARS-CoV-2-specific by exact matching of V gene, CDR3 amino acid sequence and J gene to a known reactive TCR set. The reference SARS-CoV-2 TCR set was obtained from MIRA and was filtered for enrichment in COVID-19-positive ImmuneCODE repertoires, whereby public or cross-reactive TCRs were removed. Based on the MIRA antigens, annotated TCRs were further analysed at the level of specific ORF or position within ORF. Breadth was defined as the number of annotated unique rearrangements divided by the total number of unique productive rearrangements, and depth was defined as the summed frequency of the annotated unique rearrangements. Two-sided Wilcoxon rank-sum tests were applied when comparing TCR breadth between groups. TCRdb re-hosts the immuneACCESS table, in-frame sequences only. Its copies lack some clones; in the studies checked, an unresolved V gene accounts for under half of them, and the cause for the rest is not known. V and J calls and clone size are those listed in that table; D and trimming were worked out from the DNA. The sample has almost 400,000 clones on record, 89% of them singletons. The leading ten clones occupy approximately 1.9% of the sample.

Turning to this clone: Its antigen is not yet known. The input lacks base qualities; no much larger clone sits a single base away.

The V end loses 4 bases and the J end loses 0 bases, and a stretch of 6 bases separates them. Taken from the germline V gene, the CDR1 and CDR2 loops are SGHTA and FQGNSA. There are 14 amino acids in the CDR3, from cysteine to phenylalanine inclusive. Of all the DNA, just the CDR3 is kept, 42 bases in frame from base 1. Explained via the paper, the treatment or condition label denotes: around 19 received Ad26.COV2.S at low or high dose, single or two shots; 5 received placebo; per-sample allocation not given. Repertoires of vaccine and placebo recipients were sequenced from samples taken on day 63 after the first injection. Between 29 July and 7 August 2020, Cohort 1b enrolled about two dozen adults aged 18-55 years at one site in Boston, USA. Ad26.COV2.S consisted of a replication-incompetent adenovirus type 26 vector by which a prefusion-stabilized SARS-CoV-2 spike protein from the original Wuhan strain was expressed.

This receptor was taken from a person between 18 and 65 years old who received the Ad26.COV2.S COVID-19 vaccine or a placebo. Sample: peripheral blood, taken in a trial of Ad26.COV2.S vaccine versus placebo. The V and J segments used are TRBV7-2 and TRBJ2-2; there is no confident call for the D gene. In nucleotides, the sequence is TGTGCCAGCAGCTCGACAACGAACACCGGGGAGCTGTTTTTT. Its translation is CASSSTTNTGELFF.